The rows below give T cell receptor beta chains drawn from one sample of a study of cytomegalovirus exposure and HLA in healthy donors. The data were produced by immunoSEQ multiplex PCR, yet TCRdb's version contains in-frame clones alone and is incomplete. The sample contains 40,000 to 60,000 clones, approximately 95% of which appear only once. The sample consisted of PBMCs. The receptors stem from a woman under 30 in good health and CMV-seropositive. The CDR3 runs from the conserved cysteine through the conserved F or W. A D gene is named only where the DNA matches it firmly. Clone size is not always given. Where it is, it says once, few, many or a class for expanded clones.

clone_size	v_call	j_call	d_call	cdr3_nt	cdr3_aa
-	TRBV13	TRBJ2-1	-	TGTGCCAGCAGCTCGACTAGTTTGAATGAGCAGTTCTTC	CASSSTSLNEQFF
-	TRBV19	TRBJ2-7	TRBD1	TGTGCCAGTAGTCGGGACAGGGGGCCCTACGAGCAGTACTTC	CASSRDRGPYEQYF
once	TRBV5-1	TRBJ2-3	-	TGCGCCAGCAGCCCCCCCGCGCTAGCGAGGCAGTATTTT	CASSPPALARQYF
-	TRBV28	TRBJ2-7	-	TGTGCCAGCAAGCGGAGCGGGTACGAGCAGTACTTC	CASKRSGYEQYF
-	TRBV9	TRBJ1-3	-	TGTGCCAGCAGCGTTGAGGCAGGGCCTGGAAACACCATATATTTT	CASSVEAGPGNTIYF
-	TRBV7-8	TRBJ2-3	TRBD2	TGTGCCAGCAGCACCGGACTAGGGCGGGAGACAGATACGCAGTATTTT	CASSTGLGRETDTQYF
-	TRBV5-5	TRBJ1-3	TRBD1	TGTGCCAGCAGAGAAGCCAGGGACAGTGGCCCTGGAAACACCATATATTTT	CASREARDSGPGNTIYF
-	TRBV2	TRBJ1-6	-	TGTGCCAGCAGTTACCGGGACACCCAAAGACCCCTCCACTTT	CASSYRDTQRPLHF
-	TRBV27	TRBJ2-1	TRBD2	TGTGCCAGCAGTGGGGGACTAGCGGGGTTCTCCTACAATGAGCAGTTCTTC	CASSGGLAGFSYNEQFF
-	TRBV29-1	TRBJ1-1	TRBD1	TGCAGCGTTGAGCAGGGGGCGAGGACTGAAGCTTTCTTT	CSVEQGARTEAFF
-	TRBV10-3	TRBJ2-6	-	TGTGCCATCAGTGAGTCTTCACTTCCTGGGGCCAACGTCCTGACTTTC	CAISESSLPGANVLTF
-	TRBV13	TRBJ2-7	TRBD1	TGTGCCAGCAGCTTGGGACAGGGGGCTTACGAGCAGTACTTC	CASSLGQGAYEQYF
-	TRBV5-1	TRBJ2-1	-	TGCGCCAGCAGCTTGAAAGGGCGGGATATCTACAATGAGCAGTTCTTC	CASSLKGRDIYNEQFF
few	TRBV2	TRBJ1-2	TRBD1	TGTGCCAGCAGTGTGGACAGGGGGGTCGGCTACACCTTC	CASSVDRGVGYTF